This TCR beta chain is from a study of response to subunit inactivated influenza vaccine. For this clonotype: Its cognate antigen is unknown.

Study results and limitations: Authors suggested each seasonal flu vaccination may recruit only limited numbers of new T cells.

Via MiXCR, TCRdb re-called the RT-PCR reads, giving one row per CDR3 protein. The table records more than 600,000 distinct CDR3 sequences, around a sixth of them present only once. The V gene's germline CDR1 is ENHRY and CDR2 SYGVKD. The CDR3 covers 17 residues. The junction had 11 bases not matched to a gene; V was cut back by 3 bases and J by 1 base. Here the sequenced sample was PBMCs from blood, taken roughly 5 days after vaccination. This clonotype originated in a man aged 45 to 65 who received an inactivated influenza vaccine. The chain employs TRBV10-3 and TRBJ2-7; 8 bases map to TRBD1. The CDR3 here is CAISDHRQGMKSYEQYF. The CDR3 nucleotides are TGTGCCATCAGTGATCACCGACAGGGGATGAAGTCCTACGAGCAGTACTTC.